This paragraph reports one TCR beta chain. Its specificity is unknown. In every patient, relapse followed autologous stem cell transplantation, while exposure to brentuximab vedotin differed. The record originates from a study of PD-1 blockade in classical Hodgkin lymphoma. Overall study results and limits: CD8+ TCR diversity did not rise significantly by C4D1, unlike CD4+.

Using immunoSEQ multiplex PCR, the repertoire was profiled, and TCRdb retains in-frame clones only, with some absent. Of about 14,000 clones in the sample, around 77% were seen once. From germline, CDR1 is MNHEY and CDR2 SVGAGI. The V and J ends lost 8 bases and 2 bases respectively, with 10 bases between them. This CDR3 spans 12 amino acids. The sequence was collected from a human donor with classical Hodgkin lymphoma. Sample: peripheral blood mononuclear cells (PBMCs), taken at baseline. V is TRBV6-5 and J is TRBJ2-7; D possibly corresponds to TRBD1 (5 bases). CDR3 amino acids: CASGNRPYEQYF. CDR3 bases: TGTGCCAGCGGTAACAGGCCCTACGAGCAGTACTTC.